One and the same sample provided the 9 T cell receptor beta chains below, sequenced in a study of T cell clonality in common variable immunodeficiency. Generated by immunoSEQ multiplex PCR, the TCRdb table keeps only in-frame clones and is missing some. The sample holds tens of thousands of clones, and no clone turns up only once. Sequences were obtained from peripheral blood mononuclear cells. The receptors were gathered from a person aged 18-69 years in good health.

The sample holds many counts of this clone. The CDR3 end is not reached by the read, which stops 3 residues before it; the germline J gene fills it in. V gene TRBV18 combines with J gene TRBJ1-2, with D uncertain. CDR3 length: 14 residues. Germline CDR1 is KGHSH and CDR2 is LQKENI. V was cut by 1 base and J by 1 base, with 7 bases left in between. This chain's CDR3 is CASSPQGNNYGYTF. The DNA read from the CDR3 is TGTGCCAGCTCACCACAAGGCAATAACTATGGC.

This clone was observed at least ten times. The read halts 3 residues ahead of the CDR3 end, with the missing end drawn from the germline J gene. V gene TRBV5-1 combines with J gene TRBJ2-2; 10 bases agree with TRBD1. V shed 2 bases and J 8 bases; nucleotides not matched to a gene: 9. Germline V gene lookup returns CDR1 SGHRS and CDR2 YFSETQ. The CDR3 length is 16 residues. The CDR3 here is CASSFTWDRGQGELFF. The CDR3 bases that were read are TGCGCCAGCAGCTTTACTTGGGACAGGGGACAGGGGGAG.

There are many counts of this clone. The read terminates 3 residues before the CDR3 end, so the remaining end is supplied by the germline J gene. The chain carries TRBV10-1 and TRBJ1-4, with a possible D match to TRBD1 (5 bases). V lost 6 bases and J lost 8, with 16 bases in between. Germline V lookup: CDR1 WNHNN, CDR2 SYGVQD (reference sequence). The CDR3 spans 14 residues. The sequenced part of the CDR3 DNA is TGCGCCAGCAGCGTCAGAGGGGTAGGCGAAAAA. The encoded protein is CASSVRGVGEK. The full CDR3 protein is CASSVRGVGEKLFF.

This clone was observed many times. The read ends 3 residues early relative to the CDR3; the germline J gene fills the gap. The chain links TRBV7-9 to TRBJ2-7, with 12 bases aligning to TRBD2. V shed 5 bases, J shed 4 bases, and the junction held 3 bases outside the gene matches. The V gene's germline CDR1 is SEHNR and CDR2 FQNEAQ (reference sequence). The CDR3 consists of 14 residues. The CDR3 protein is CASSKTSGGYEQYF. CDR3 bases read: TGTGCCAGCAGCAAGACTAGCGGGGGATACGAG.

This clone showed up many times. With the read ending 3 residues before the CDR3 end, the germline J gene is used to fill in that end. The chain recombines TRBV5-1 with TRBJ1-3; D may be TRBD1 (5 bases). From germline, CDR1 is SGHRS and CDR2 YFSETQ. Trimming stripped 5 bases from V and 3 bases from J, with 18 bases between. The CDR3 has 16 amino acids. CDR3 DNA (partial): TGCGCCAGCAGAAAAGGCAGGGAAATGAATGGAAACACC. Translating it yields CASRKGREMNGNT. The whole CDR3 region reads CASRKGREMNGNTIYF.

Ten or more counts support this clone. The read falls 3 residues short of the CDR3 end, and the missing part is taken from the germline J gene. The V call is TRBV29-1, the J call TRBJ1-2; D possibly corresponds to TRBD1 (6 bases). V lost 5 bases and J 4 bases, leaving 20 bases between the germline ends. Per germline, CDR1 SQVTM and CDR2 ANQGSEA. The CDR3 contains 15 residues. The sequenced CDR3 bases are TGCAGCGTTTTAGACAGGTCCGTCAGCTTCTATGGC. Protein product: CSVLDRSVSFYG. The full-length CDR3 reads as CSVLDRSVSFYGYTF.

CDR3 DNA, as far as it was read: TGTGCCAGCAGCTTACTTAGTAGTAATTCACCC. This codes for CASSLLSSNSP. The whole CDR3 protein is CASSLLSSNSPLHF. This chain links TRBV7-2 with TRBJ1-6; D is uncertain. The read terminates 3 residues ahead of where the CDR3 ends, so the germline J gene completes it. Germline assignment: CDR1 SGHTA and CDR2 FQGNSA. V lost 2 bases and J lost 6, with 8 bases in between. CDR3 length: 14 residues.

This clone has just a few counts. The read gets to within 3 residues of the CDR3 end, and the germline J gene fills in the rest. The V gene is TRBV20-1, the J gene TRBJ1-3, with D possibly matching TRBD1 (5 bases). The CDR3 is made up of 17 amino acids. The V end was cut by 1 base, the J end by 4 bases, with 20 bases between. Germline values: CDR1 DFQATT, CDR2 SNEGSKA (reference sequence). The CDR3 here is CSARGGGDSGSGNTIYF. Partial CDR3 DNA: TGCAGTGCTAGAGGAGGAGGGGACTCCGGGTCCGGAAACACC.

For this clone: The read is 3 residues too short to cover the CDR3 end, so that end is filled in from the germline J gene. This chain uses TRBV7-3 with TRBJ2-5, with D maybe TRBD2 (5 bases). Trimming stripped 2 bases from V and 5 bases from J, with 9 bases between. The CDR3 totals 13 residues. CDR1 SGHTA and CDR2 FQGTGA come from the germline V gene. The CDR3 DNA, read in part, is TGTGCCAGCAGCTTACGGGGTCCGGAGACC. Translating gives CASSLRGPET. The full CDR3 is CASSLRGPETQYF.